Below, 7 T cell receptor beta chains from the same sample are listed, as sequenced in a study of long-term antiretroviral therapy in people with HIV. Version v3.0 of the immunoSEQ assay was performed at survey level. Some clones are missing from TCRdb's copy, which holds only in-frame ones; the method was immunoSEQ multiplex PCR. The data show just under 30,000 clones, 75% to 90% seen once. Sequences were derived from unsorted PBMCs, sampled about 5 years before starting antiretroviral therapy. The receptors were sampled from a man in his fifties with HIV.

The chain has TRBV7-9 and TRBJ2-6; no clear D gene. The CDR3 length is 15 residues. V lost 5 bases and J lost 2, with 10 bases in between. Germline CDR1 reads SEHNR; CDR2 reads FQNEAQ (reference sequence). CDR3 nucleotides: TGTGCCAGCAGCCCCCGGCGAGCTGGGGCCAACGTCCTGACTTTC. Translated: CASSPRRAGANVLTF.

This sequence joins TRBV7-3 and TRBJ2-4, with D perhaps assigned TRBD1 or TRBD2 (5 bases each). CDR1 and CDR2 (germline): SGHTA, FQGTGA. The CDR3 is made up of 14 amino acids. Trimming pared 5 bases from V and 8 bases from J, leaving 16 bases between. The CDR3 bases are TGTGCCAGCAGCGCAGGGACCGGCGGCGACATTCAGTACTTC. As protein: CASSAGTGGDIQYF.

This chain links TRBV28 with TRBJ1-5; D unresolved. The germline CDR1 and CDR2 sequences are MDHEN and SYDVKM. The CDR3 totals 16 residues. V lost 3 bases to trimming and J lost 1 base, with 13 bases between them. The CDR3 DNA sequence: TGTGCCAGCAGTTTGGGCAGGCCGTCGAGCAATCAGCCCCAGCATTTT. It translates to CASSLGRPSSNQPQHF. The full variable domain, rest sourced from reference TRBV28 and TRBJ1-5, is DVKVTQSSRYLVKRTGEKVFLECVQDMDHENMFWYRQDPGLGLRLIYFSYDVKMKEKGDIPEGYSVSREKKERFSLILESASTNQTSMYLCASSLGRPSSNQPQHFGDGTRLSIL.

This rearrangement joins TRBV7-3 to TRBJ2-5; possibly TRBD2 for D (5 bases). This CDR3 is 16 amino acids long. Germline lookup yields CDR1 SGHTA and CDR2 FQGTGA. V shed 2 bases and J shed 7 bases, with 20 bases lying between them. CDR3 bases: TGTGCCAGCAGCTTAGATTCGGCGAGGCCCGGAGGGACCCAGTACTTC. Translated: CASSLDSARPGGTQYF.

CDR3 bases: TGTGCCAGCAGCTTAGATCCTGCAGCACGCTCCTACGAGCAGTACTTC. Its translation: CASSLDPAARSYEQYF. The gene calls are TRBV11-2 and TRBJ2-7, with unresolved D. In germline, CDR1 is SGHAT, CDR2 FQNNGV. The length of the CDR3 is 16 residues. V was shortened by 0 bases and J by 0 bases, with 12 bases between the two germline ends.

This chain connects TRBV7-8 to TRBJ2-1; possible D gene TRBD1, 5 bases. CDR1 SGHVS and CDR2 FQNEAQ come from the germline V gene. V gave up 1 base and J gave up 8 bases, with 9 bases separating them. The CDR3 has 13 amino acids. The CDR3 bases are TGTGCCAGCAGCTTAGGACAGTGGGATGAGCAGTTCTTC. Its protein is CASSLGQWDEQFF.

The genes are TRBV7-9 and TRBJ2-1, with 7 bases aligning to TRBD1. The CDR3 runs 16 residues. The V gene's germline CDR1 is SEHNR and CDR2 FQNEAQ (reference sequence). The junction had 3 bases not matched to a gene; V was cut back by 1 base and J by 0 bases. The CDR3 sequence: CASSLGAGGSYNEQFF. As DNA, the CDR3 is TGTGCCAGCAGCTTAGGGGCAGGGGGCTCCTACAATGAGCAGTTCTTC.